This T cell receptor (beta chain) was retrieved from a study of blood T cell repertoires in COVID-19. Study background: The analysed material was cDNA or gDNA that came from T cells, B-cell-depleted T cells, or PBMCs.

The data were produced by immunoSEQ multiplex PCR, yet TCRdb's version contains in-frame clones alone and is incomplete. The sample lists about 240,000 clones; roughly 86% were seen once. This clone is a singleton in its sample. Trimming took off 0 bases at V and 3 bases at J, with 8 bases between the two ends. The germline V gene has CDR1 LGHNA and CDR2 YSLEER. This CDR3 contains 14 residues. The chain links TRBV4-3 to TRBJ1-2; possibly TRBD1 for D (6 bases). Sequencing was done on a sample of peripheral blood. This clonotype originated in a woman in her 30s with acute or convalescent COVID-19. The CDR3 spells CASSQEAGDYGYTF. CDR3 nucleotides: TGCGCCAGCAGCCAAGAGGCAGGGGACTATGGCTACACCTTC.